The following is a T cell receptor beta chain sequence with its context. Its matching antigen is unknown. CDR1 is SGHTA and CDR2 is FQGTGA in the germline V gene. J gave up 1 base and V 5 bases, and 9 bases lay outside the gene matches. This CDR3 spans 17 amino acids. These data originate in a study of cytomegalovirus exposure and HLA in healthy donors. Study-wide results and caveats: Presence/absence analyses supposed approximately even sequencing depth among donors.

13 Jbeta primers and 60 Vbeta primers were used for the PCR. Here immunoSEQ multiplex PCR was the method, and the copy in TCRdb shows in-frame clones only, minus some. This table holds roughly 180,000 clones, 70% to 80% found once. This TCR derives from a male donor in good health and CMV-seronegative. V gene TRBV7-3 combines with J gene TRBJ2-3, with TRBD2 matching over 10 bases. Sequenced material: PBMCs. This CDR3 reads CASSLSPSGGGTDTQYF. In DNA form, the CDR3 reads TGTGCCAGCAGCCTCAGCCCTAGCGGGGGTGGCACAGATACGCAGTATTTT.